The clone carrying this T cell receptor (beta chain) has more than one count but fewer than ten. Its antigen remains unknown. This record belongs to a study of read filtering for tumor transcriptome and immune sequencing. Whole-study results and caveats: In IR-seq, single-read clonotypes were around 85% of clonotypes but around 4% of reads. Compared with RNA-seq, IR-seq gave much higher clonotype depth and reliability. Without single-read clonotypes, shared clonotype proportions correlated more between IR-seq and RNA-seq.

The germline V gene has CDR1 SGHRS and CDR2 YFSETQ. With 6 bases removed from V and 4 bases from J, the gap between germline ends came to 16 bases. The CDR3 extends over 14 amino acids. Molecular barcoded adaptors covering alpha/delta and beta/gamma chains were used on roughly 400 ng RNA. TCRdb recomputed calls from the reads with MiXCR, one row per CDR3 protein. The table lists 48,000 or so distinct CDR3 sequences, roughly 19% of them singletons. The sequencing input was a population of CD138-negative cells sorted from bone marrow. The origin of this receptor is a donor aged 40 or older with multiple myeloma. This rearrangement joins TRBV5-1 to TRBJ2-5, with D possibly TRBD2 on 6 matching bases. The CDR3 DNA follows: TGCGCCAGCAAGAACGGGAGAAAAGGAGAGACCCAGTACTTC. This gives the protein CASKNGRKGETQYF.